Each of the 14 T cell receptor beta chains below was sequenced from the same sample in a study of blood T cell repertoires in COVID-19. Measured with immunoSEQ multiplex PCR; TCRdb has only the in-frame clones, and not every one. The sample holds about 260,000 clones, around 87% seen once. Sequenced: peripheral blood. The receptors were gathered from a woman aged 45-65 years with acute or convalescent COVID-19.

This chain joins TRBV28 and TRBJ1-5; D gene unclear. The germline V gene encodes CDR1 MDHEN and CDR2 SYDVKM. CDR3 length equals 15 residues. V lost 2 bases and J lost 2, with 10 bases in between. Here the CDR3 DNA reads TGTGCCAGCAGTTTACGCTCCCAGGGCAATCAGCCCCAGCATTTT. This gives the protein CASSLRSQGNQPQHF.

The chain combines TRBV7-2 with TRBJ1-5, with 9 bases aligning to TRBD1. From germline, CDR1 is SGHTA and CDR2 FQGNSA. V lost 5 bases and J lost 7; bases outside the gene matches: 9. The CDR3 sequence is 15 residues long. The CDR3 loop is CASSPGQGFGQPQHF. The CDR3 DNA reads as TGTGCCAGCAGCCCTGGACAGGGGTTTGGGCAGCCCCAGCATTTT.

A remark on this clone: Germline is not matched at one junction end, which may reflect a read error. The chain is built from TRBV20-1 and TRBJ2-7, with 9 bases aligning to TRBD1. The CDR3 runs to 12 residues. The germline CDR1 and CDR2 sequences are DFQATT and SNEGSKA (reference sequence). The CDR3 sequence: CSASLMGQGEGF. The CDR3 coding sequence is TGCAGTGCTAGTCTTATGGGACAGGGTGAGGGGTTC.

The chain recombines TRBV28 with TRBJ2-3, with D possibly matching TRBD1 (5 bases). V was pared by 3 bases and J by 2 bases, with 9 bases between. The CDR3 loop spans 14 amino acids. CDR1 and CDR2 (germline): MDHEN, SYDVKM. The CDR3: CASSLRQLTDTQYF. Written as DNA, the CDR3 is TGTGCCAGCAGTTTGAGACAGCTCACAGATACGCAGTATTTT. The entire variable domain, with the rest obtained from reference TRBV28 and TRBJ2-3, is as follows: DVKVTQSSRYLVKRTGEKVFLECVQDMDHENMFWYRQDPGLGLRLIYFSYDVKMKEKGDIPEGYSVSREKKERFSLILESASTNQTSMYLCASSLRQLTDTQYFGPGTRLTVL.

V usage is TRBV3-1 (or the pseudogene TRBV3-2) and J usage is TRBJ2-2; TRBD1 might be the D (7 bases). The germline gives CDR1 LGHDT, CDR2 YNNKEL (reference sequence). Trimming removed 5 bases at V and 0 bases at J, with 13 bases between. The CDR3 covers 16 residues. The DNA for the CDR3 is TGTGCCAGCAGCGCGGGACAGCTCGCGAACACCGGGGAGCTGTTTTTT. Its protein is CASSAGQLANTGELFF.

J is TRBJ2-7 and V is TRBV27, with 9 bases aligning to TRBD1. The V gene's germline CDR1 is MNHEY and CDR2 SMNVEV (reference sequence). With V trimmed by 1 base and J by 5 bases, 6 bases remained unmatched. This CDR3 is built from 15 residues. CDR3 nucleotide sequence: TGTGCCAGCAGTTTATTTGGGACAGGGTTACACGAGCAGTACTTC. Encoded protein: CASSLFGTGLHEQYF.

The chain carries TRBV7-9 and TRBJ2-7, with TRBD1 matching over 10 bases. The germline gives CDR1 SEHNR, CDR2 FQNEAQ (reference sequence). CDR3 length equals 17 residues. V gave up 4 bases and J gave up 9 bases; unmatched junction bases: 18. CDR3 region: CASSSPQRGTGEFGQYF. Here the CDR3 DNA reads TGTGCCAGCAGCTCGCCACAAAGGGGGACAGGGGAATTTGGGCAGTACTTC. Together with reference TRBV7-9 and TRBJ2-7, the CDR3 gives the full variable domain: DTGVSQNPRHKITKRGQNVTFRCDPISEHNRLYWYRQTLGQGPEFLTYFQNEAQLEKSRLLSDRFSAERPKGSFSTLEIQRTEQGDSAMYLCASSSPQRGTGEFGQYFGPGTRLTVT.

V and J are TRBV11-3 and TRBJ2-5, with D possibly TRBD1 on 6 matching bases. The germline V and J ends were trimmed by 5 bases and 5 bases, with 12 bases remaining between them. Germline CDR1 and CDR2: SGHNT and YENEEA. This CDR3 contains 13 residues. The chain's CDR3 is CASSAGDEETQYF. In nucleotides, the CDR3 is TGTGCCAGCAGCGCAGGGGATGAGGAGACCCAGTACTTC.

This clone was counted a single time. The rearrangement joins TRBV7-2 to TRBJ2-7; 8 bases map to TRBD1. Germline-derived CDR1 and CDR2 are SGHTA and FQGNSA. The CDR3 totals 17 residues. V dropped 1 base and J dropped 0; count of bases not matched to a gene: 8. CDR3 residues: CASSLGSLGTGSYEQYF. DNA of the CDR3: TGTGCCAGCAGCTTAGGATCTCTGGGGACAGGCTCCTACGAGCAGTACTTC.

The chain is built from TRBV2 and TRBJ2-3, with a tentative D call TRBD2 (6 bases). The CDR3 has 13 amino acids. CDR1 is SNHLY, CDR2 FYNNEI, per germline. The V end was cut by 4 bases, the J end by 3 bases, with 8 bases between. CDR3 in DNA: TGTGCCAGCAGTGTGGAGGGGACAGATACGCAGTATTTT. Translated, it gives CASSVEGTDTQYF. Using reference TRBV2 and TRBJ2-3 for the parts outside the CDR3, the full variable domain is EPEVTQTPSHQVTQMGQEVILRCVPISNHLYFYWYRQILGQKVEFLVSFYNNEISEKSEIFDDQFSVERPDGSNFTLKIRSTKLEDSAMYFCASSVEGTDTQYFGPGTRLTVL.

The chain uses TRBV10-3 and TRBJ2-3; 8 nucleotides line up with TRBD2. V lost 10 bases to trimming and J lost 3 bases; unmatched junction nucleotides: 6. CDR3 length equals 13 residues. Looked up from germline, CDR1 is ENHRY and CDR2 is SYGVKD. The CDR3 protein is CASGLAITDTQYF. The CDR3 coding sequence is TGTGCCAGCGGACTAGCAATTACAGATACGCAGTATTTT.

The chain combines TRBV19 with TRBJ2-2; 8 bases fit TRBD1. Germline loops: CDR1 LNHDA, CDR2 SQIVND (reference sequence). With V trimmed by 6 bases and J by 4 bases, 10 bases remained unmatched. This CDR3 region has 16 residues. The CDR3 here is CASRSTGGPSTGELFF. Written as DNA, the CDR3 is TGTGCCAGTAGGAGCACAGGGGGACCGAGCACCGGGGAGCTGTTTTTT.

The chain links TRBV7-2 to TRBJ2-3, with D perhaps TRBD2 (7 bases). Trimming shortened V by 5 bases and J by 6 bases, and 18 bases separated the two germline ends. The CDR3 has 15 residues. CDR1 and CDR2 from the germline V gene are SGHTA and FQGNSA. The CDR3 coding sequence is TGTGCCAGCAGCCTAAGGGGGGGTCTTAGGGATACGCAGTATTTT. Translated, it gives CASSLRGGLRDTQYF.

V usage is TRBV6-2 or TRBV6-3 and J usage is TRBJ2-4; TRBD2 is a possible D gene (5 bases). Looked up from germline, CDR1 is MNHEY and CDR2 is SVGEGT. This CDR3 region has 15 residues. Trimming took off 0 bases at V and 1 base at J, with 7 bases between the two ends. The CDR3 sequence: CASSYSDFAKNIQYF. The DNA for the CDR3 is TGTGCCAGCAGTTACTCGGACTTCGCCAAAAACATTCAGTACTTC.